The entry below describes one T cell receptor (beta chain). Sequencing was performed with immunoSEQ multiplex PCR; in TCRdb, only in-frame clones are kept and a portion is missing. The data show about 55,000 clones, around 96% seen once. The data originate from a study of control samples from healthy donors and cancer patients. There are 13 residues in the CDR3. V shed 2 bases and J shed 2 bases, with 6 bases lying between them. Germline V CDR1 and CDR2: MNHNS, SASEGT. The sample was blood. This receptor was taken from a woman aged 18-29 years in good health. The V gene is TRBV6-1, the J gene TRBJ1-1; unclear D gene. CDR3 nucleotide sequence: TGTGCCAGCAGTGAAACGGAAAACACTGAAGCTTTCTTT. Translated, it gives CASSETENTEAFF.